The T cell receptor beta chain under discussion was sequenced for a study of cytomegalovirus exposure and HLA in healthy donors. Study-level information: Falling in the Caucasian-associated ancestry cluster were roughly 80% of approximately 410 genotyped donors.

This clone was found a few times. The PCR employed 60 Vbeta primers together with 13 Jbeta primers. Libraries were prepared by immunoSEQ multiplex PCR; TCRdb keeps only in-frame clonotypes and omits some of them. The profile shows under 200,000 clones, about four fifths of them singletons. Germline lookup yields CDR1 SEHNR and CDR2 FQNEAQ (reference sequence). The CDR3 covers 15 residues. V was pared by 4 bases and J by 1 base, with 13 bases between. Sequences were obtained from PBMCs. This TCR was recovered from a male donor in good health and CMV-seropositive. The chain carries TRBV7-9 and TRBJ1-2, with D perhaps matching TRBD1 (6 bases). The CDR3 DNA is TGTGCCAGCAGCTGGGGGGGGCATGATAACTATGGCTACACCTTC. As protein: CASSWGGHDNYGYTF. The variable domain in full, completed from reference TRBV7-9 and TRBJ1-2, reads DTGVSQNPRHKITKRGQNVTFRCDPISEHNRLYWYRQTLGQGPEFLTYFQNEAQLEKSRLLSDRFSAERPKGSFSTLEIQRTEQGDSAMYLCASSWGGHDNYGYTFGSGTRLTVV.